The rows below give T cell receptor beta chains drawn from one sample of a study of blood T cell repertoires in COVID-19. Clones were read by immunoSEQ multiplex PCR, and TCRdb kept only the in-frame ones, dropping some. The table has roughly 280,000 clones, roughly 86% seen once. The sample was PBMCs or T cells enriched from blood (not recorded which). Every receptor here comes from an older woman who had recovered from COVID-19. Each CDR3 is given with its conserved first and last residue. A D gene is named only where the DNA matches it firmly. Only some rows state a clone size, as once, few, many or a class for expanded clones.

clone_size	d_call	j_call	v_call	cdr3_aa	cdr3_nt
NA	TRBD1	TRBJ1-5	TRBV29-1	CSVPIDRGSCNQPQHF	TGCAGCGTTCCAATAGACAGGGGATCGTGCAATCAGCCCCAGCATTTT
NA	TRBD2	TRBJ2-1	TRBV20-1	CSAISGEAPFF	TGCAGTGCTATAAGCGGGGAGGCTCCGTTCTTC
NA	TRBD2	TRBJ2-7	TRBV28	CASSSGAGGPREQYF	TGTGCCAGCAGTTCGGGAGCGGGAGGGCCTCGCGAGCAGTACTTC
NA	NA	TRBJ2-1	TRBV7-2	CASSGDSHNEQFF	TGTGCCAGCAGCGGGGACTCCCACAATGAGCAGTTCTTC
NA	NA	TRBJ2-7	TRBV5-3	CARAWTALQGTYEQYF	TGTGCCAGAGCCTGGACAGCCCTTCAGGGGACCTACGAGCAGTACTTC
NA	NA	TRBJ1-6	TRBV27	CASTVLGTHLGSPLHF	TGTGCCAGCACTGTACTAGGGACTCACCTTGGGTCACCCCTCCACTTT
NA	NA	TRBJ2-7	TRBV6-6	CASSPGRGALRGEQYF	TGTGCCAGCAGCCCAGGACGGGGGGCGCTGCGTGGCGAGCAGTACTTC
NA	NA	TRBJ1-3	TRBV5-1	CASSLGGYSGNTIYF	TGCGCCAGCAGCTTGGGAGGGTATTCTGGAAACACCATATATTTT
NA	NA	TRBJ2-5	TRBV24-1	CATSDRRDAGKETQYF	TGTGCCACCAGTGACCGGCGGGACGCAGGAAAAGAGACCCAGTACTTC
NA	NA	TRBJ2-1	TRBV23-1	CASSQPPSYEQFF	TGCGCCAGCAGTCAGCCTCCCAGTTATGAGCAGTTCTTC
NA	NA	TRBJ2-1	TRBV5-8	CASSVRFRVSYNEQFF	TGTGCCAGCAGCGTAAGATTCAGGGTTTCCTACAATGAGCAGTTCTTC
NA	NA	TRBJ1-1	TRBV11-2	CASSLVPQGTEAFF	TGTGCCAGCAGCTTAGTGCCCCAGGGCACTGAAGCTTTCTTT
NA	NA	TRBJ2-3	TRBV6-1	CASSERGGSGDTQYF	TGTGCCAGCAGTGAAAGGGGGGGGAGTGGGGATACGCAGTATTTT
NA	TRBD1	TRBJ1-6	TRBV5-6	CASSRTRTGDNSPLHF	TGTGCCAGCAGCAGAACAAGAACAGGGGATAATTCACCCCTCCACTTT
NA	NA	TRBJ1-3	TRBV10-1	CASSARTTETGNTIYF	TGCGCCAGCAGCGCCCGGACTACGGAGACTGGAAACACCATATATTTT
NA	NA	TRBJ2-4	TRBV21-1	CASSKPLADF	TGTGCCAGCAGCAAGCCCCTCGCGGACTTC
NA	NA	TRBJ2-5	TRBV10-2	CASSEQWLGVQETQYF	TGCGCCAGCAGTGAGCAATGGCTCGGGGTACAAGAGACCCAGTACTTC
NA	TRBD2	TRBJ2-7	TRBV11-2	CANKLRTSGMGGYEQYF	TGTGCCAACAAGCTCCGGACTAGCGGTATGGGGGGTTACGAGCAGTACTTC
NA	TRBD1	TRBJ2-7	TRBV19	CASSMDAGTVPIEQYF	TGTGCCAGTAGTATGGATGCCGGGACAGTTCCCATCGAGCAGTACTTC
NA	NA	TRBJ1-1	TRBV6-5	CASSYSTTAEAFF	TGTGCCAGCAGTTACTCGACGACAGCAGAAGCTTTCTTT
NA	TRBD2	TRBJ2-4	TRBV11-2	CASSLGPSLAGGGNIQYF	TGTGCCAGCAGCTTAGGGCCCTCCCTAGCGGGAGGGGGAAACATTCAGTACTTC
NA	TRBD1	TRBJ1-2	TRBV28	CASSKQGMGYTF	TGTGCCAGCAGCAAACAGGGGATGGGCTACACCTTC
NA	NA	TRBJ1-1	TRBV16	CASSRGGTEAFF	TGTGCCAGCAGCCGCGGAGGCACTGAAGCTTTCTTT
NA	TRBD1	TRBJ1-2	TRBV30	CAWSIMTGHGYTF	TGTGCCTGGAGCATAATGACAGGGCATGGCTACACCTTC
NA	NA	TRBJ2-4	TRBV3-1/TRBV3-2	CASTDLAKNIQYF	TGTGCCAGCACAGACTTAGCCAAAAACATTCAGTACTTC
once	NA	TRBJ1-5	TRBV12-3/TRBV12-4	CASKGGANQPQHF	TGTGCCAGCAAGGGGGGGGCTAATCAGCCCCAGCATTTT
NA	TRBD1	TRBJ1-2	TRBV28	CASSGLGQDYYGYTF	TGTGCCAGCAGTGGACTGGGACAGGACTACTATGGCTACACCTTC
NA	NA	TRBJ2-2	TRBV18	CASSQSGSGATGELFF	TGTGCCAGCTCACAGTCCGGGAGCGGTGCCACCGGGGAGCTGTTTTTT
NA	NA	TRBJ1-2	TRBV5-1	CASSVTPTYGYTF	TGCGCCAGCAGCGTTACCCCCACTTATGGCTACACCTTC
NA	NA	TRBJ1-1	TRBV11-2	CASSLGVNGEAEAFF	TGTGCCAGCAGCTTGGGGGTGAATGGGGAGGCTGAAGCTTTCTTT
NA	TRBD1	TRBJ2-2	TRBV9	CASSAPGQATGELFF	TGTGCCAGCAGCGCCCCGGGACAGGCAACCGGGGAGCTGTTTTTT
NA	TRBD2	TRBJ2-5	TRBV2	CASSEASGSRETQYF	TGTGCCAGCAGTGAGGCTAGCGGGAGTAGAGAGACCCAGTACTTC
NA	TRBD2	TRBJ2-1	TRBV11-2	CASSPGLAVGEQFF	TGTGCCAGCAGCCCTGGACTAGCAGTAGGTGAGCAGTTCTTC
NA	TRBD1	TRBJ2-2	TRBV7-9	CANNRDRNTGELFF	TGTGCCAATAACCGGGACAGGAACACCGGGGAGCTGTTTTTT
NA	TRBD2	TRBJ2-5	TRBV5-1	CASSLGLAGGQTQYF	TGCGCCAGCAGCTTGGGGTTAGCGGGAGGACAGACCCAGTACTTC
NA	NA	TRBJ1-2	TRBV5-1	CASSPGGDYGYTF	TGCGCCAGCAGCCCTGGCGGTGACTATGGCTACACCTTC
once	NA	TRBJ2-2	TRBV2	CASSPGRGAGELFF	TGTGCCAGCAGCCCGGGGAGGGGGGCCGGGGAGCTGTTTTTT
NA	NA	TRBJ1-2	TRBV5-4	CASSSGPNYGYTF	TGTGCCAGCAGCTCAGGGCCTAACTATGGCTACACCTTC
NA	NA	TRBJ1-2	TRBV19	CASSTIRGSWGYTF	TGTGCCAGTAGTACAATCAGGGGATCTTGGGGCTACACCTTC
NA	NA	TRBJ2-3	TRBV20-1	CSASGTDTQYF	TGCAGTGCTAGCGGCACAGATACGCAGTATTTT
NA	TRBD1	TRBJ2-7	TRBV19	CASRIGTGDREQYF	TGTGCCAGTAGAATCGGGACAGGGGATCGCGAGCAGTACTTC
few	TRBD1	TRBJ1-1	TRBV19	CAAIQGAGEAFF	TGTGCCGCTATTCAGGGGGCGGGTGAAGCTTTCTTT
once	TRBD1	TRBJ2-1	TRBV10-3	CATRQGPYNEQFF	TGTGCCACGCGACAGGGTCCCTACAATGAGCAGTTCTTC
NA	TRBD1	TRBJ1-4	TRBV3-1/TRBV3-2	CASSLPGQGSGEKLFF	TGTGCCAGCAGCCTTCCGGGACAGGGTTCGGGTGAAAAACTGTTTTTT
NA	NA	TRBJ1-5	TRBV2	CASSDGGLQPQHF	TGTGCCAGCAGTGATGGGGGACTACAGCCCCAGCATTTT
NA	NA	TRBJ1-3	TRBV9	CASSLTGQSSGNTIYF	TGTGCCAGCAGCCTAACCGGACAGAGCTCTGGAAACACCATATATTTT
once	NA	TRBJ1-1	TRBV25-1	CASSEDTGLNTEAFF	TGTGCCAGCAGTGAAGATACAGGGCTGAACACTGAAGCTTTCTTT
NA	TRBD1	TRBJ1-3	TRBV5-8	CASSLNGQGNGNTIYF	TGTGCCAGCAGCCTCAACGGACAGGGAAATGGAAACACCATATATTTT
NA	NA	TRBJ1-1	TRBV19	CASTTGGGGWNTEAFF	TGTGCCAGTACGACCGGGGGGGGAGGGTGGAACACTGAAGCTTTCTTT
NA	NA	TRBJ1-5	TRBV4-1	CASSQEQVVGNQPQHF	TGCGCCAGCAGCCAAGAGCAAGTAGTCGGCAATCAGCCCCAGCATTTT